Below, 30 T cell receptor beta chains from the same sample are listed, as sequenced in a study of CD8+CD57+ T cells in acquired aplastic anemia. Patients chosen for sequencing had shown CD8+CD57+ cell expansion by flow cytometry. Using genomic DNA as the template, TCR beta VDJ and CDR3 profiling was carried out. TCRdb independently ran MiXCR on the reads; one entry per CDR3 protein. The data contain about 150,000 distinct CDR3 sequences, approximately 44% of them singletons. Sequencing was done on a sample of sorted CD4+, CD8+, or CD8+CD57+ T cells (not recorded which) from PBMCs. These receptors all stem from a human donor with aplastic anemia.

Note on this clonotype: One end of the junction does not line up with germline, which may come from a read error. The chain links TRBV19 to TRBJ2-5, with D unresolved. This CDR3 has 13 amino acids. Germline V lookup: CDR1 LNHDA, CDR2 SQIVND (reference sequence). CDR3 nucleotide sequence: TGTGCCAGTAGTATAGAACACGGGTCAGGACGTTTCTTC. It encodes CASSIEHGSGRFF.

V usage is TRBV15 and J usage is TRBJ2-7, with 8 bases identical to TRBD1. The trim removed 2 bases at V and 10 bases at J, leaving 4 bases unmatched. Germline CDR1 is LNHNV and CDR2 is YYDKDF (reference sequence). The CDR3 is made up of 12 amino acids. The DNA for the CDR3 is TGTGCCACCAGCAGACGCGGACAGGGTCAGTACTTC. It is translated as CATSRRGQGQYF.

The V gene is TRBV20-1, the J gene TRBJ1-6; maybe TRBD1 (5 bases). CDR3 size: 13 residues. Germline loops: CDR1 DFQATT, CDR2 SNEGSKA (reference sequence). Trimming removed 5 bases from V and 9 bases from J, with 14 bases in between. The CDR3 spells CSASGAGVSPLHF. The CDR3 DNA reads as TGCAGTGCTTCCGGGGCCGGCGTTTCACCCCTCCACTTT.

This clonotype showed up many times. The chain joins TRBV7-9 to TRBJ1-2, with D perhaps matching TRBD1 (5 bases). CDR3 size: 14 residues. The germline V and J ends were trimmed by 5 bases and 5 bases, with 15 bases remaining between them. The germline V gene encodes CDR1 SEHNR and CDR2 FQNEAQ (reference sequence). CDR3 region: CASSPGTKGYGYTF. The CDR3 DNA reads TGTGCCAGCAGCCCTGGGACCAAGGGGTATGGCTACACCTTC.

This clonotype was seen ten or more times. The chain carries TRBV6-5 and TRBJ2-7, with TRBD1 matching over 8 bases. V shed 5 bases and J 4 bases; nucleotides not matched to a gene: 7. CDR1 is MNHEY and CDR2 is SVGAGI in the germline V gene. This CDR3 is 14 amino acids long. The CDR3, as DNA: TGTGCCAGCAGTCACGGACAGGGAATTTACGAGCAGTACGTC. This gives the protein CASSHGQGIYEQYV.

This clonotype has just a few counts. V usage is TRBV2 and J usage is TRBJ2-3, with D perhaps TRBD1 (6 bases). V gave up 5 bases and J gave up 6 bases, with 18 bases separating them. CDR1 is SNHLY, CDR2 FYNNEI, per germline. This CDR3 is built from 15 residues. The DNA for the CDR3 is TGTGCCAGCAGTCTACAGGGACCAGCCTGGGATACGCAGTATTTT. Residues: CASSLQGPAWDTQYF.

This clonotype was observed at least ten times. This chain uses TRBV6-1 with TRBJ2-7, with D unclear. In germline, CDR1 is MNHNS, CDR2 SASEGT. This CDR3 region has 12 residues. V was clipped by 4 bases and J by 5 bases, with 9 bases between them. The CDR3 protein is CASSVPSDEQYF. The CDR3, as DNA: TGTGCCAGCAGTGTTCCATCAGACGAGCAGTACTTC.

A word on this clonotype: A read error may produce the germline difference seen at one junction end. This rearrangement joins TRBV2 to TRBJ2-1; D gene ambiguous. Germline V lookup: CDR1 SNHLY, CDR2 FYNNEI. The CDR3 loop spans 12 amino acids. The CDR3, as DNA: TGCGCCAGCAGTGAGCCATGGGGTGAGCAGTTCTTC. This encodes CASSEPWGEQFF.

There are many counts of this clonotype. CDR3 region: CASSANRVGGNTIYF. The DNA for the CDR3 is TGTGCCAGCAGCGCCAACAGGGTCGGAGGAAACACCATATATTTT. The gene calls are TRBV9 and TRBJ1-3, with D perhaps TRBD1 (6 bases). V lost 3 bases, J lost 4 bases, and 14 bases lay in between. This CDR3 spans 15 amino acids. Germline V CDR1 and CDR2: SGDLS, YYNGEE.

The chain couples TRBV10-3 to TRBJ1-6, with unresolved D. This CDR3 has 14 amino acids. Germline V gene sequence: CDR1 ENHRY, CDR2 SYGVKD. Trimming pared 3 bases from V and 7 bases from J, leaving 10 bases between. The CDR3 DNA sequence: TGTGCCATCAGTGATTACACCACGAATTCACCCCTCCACTTT. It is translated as CAISDYTTNSPLHF.

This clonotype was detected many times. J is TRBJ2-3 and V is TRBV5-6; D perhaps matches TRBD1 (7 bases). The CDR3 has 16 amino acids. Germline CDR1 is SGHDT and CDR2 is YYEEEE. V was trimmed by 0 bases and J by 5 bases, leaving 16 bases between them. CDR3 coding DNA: TGTGCCAGCAGCTTGGGAGTACGCAGGGGGGAAGATACGCAGTATTTT. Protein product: CASSLGVRRGEDTQYF.

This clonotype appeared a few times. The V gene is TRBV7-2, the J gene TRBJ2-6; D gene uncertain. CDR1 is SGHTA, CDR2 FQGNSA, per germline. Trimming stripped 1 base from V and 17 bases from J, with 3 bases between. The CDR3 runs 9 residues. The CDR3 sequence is CASSLVVTF. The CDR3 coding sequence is TGTGCCAGCAGCTTAGTAGTGACTTTC.

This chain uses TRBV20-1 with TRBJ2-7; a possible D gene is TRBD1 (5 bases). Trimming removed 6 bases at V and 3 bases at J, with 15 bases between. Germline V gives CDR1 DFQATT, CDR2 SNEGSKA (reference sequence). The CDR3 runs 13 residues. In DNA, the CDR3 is TGCAGTGCCACAGGCTTAAGGGACTACGAGCAGTACTTC. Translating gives CSATGLRDYEQYF.

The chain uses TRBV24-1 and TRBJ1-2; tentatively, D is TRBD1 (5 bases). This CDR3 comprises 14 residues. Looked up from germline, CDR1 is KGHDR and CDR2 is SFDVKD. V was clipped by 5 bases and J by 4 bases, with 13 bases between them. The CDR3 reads CATSGGTAGYGYTF. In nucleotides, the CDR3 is TGTGCCACCAGTGGGGGGACCGCTGGCTATGGCTACACCTTC.

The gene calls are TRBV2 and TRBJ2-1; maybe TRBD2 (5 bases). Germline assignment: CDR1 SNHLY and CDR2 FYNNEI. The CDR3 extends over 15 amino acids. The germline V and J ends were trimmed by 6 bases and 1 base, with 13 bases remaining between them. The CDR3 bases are TGTGCCAGCAGGGGGAAGCGGCTGTCCTACAATGAGCAGTTCTTC. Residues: CASRGKRLSYNEQFF.

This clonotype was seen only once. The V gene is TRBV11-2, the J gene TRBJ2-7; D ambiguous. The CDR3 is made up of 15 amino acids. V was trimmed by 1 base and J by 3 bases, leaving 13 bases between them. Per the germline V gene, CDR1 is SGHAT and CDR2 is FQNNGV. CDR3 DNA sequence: TGTGCCAGCAGCTTAGGCGGACGGAAAAGCTACGAGCAGTACTTC. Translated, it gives CASSLGGRKSYEQYF.

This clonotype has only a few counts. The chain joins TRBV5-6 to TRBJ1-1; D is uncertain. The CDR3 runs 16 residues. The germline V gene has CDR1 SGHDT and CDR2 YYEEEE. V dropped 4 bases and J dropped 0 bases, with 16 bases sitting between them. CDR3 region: CASSQERRRLNTEAFF. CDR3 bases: TGTGCCAGCAGCCAGGAGCGGAGGAGGTTGAACACTGAAGCTTTCTTT.

CDR3 DNA: TGCAGCGTTGAAGATGAACCACCCTCAGCTTTCTTT. It codes for CSVEDEPPSAFF. J is TRBJ1-1 and V is TRBV29-1; D unresolved. The CDR3 is 12 amino acids. The V end lost 0 bases, the J end lost 10 bases, and 12 bases lay between the germline ends. Germline V lookup: CDR1 SQVTM, CDR2 ANQGSEA. Based on the CDR3 plus reference TRBV29-1 and TRBJ1-1, the full variable domain is SAVISQKPSRDICQRGTSLTIQCQVDSQVTMMFWYRQQPGQSLTLIATANQGSEATYESGFVIDKFPISRPNLTFSTLTVSNMSPEDSSIYLCSVEDEPPSAFFGQGTRLTVV.

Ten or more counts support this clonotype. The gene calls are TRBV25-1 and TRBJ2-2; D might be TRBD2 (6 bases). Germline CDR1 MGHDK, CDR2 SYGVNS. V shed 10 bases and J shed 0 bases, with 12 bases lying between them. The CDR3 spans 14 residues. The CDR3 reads CATARGTNTGELFF. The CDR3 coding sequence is TGTGCCACCGCTCGGGGGACGAACACCGGGGAGCTGTTTTTT.

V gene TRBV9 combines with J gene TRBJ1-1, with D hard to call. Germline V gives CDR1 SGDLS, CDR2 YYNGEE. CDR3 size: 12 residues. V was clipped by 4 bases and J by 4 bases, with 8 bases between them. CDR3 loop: CASSPQFTEAFF. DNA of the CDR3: TGTGCCAGCAGCCCCCAGTTCACTGAAGCTTTCTTT.

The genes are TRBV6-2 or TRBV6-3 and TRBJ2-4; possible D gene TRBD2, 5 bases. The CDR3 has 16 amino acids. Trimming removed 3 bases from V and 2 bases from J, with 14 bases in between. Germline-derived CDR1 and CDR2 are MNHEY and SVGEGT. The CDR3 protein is CASSYAGVRSKNIQYF. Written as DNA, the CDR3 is TGTGCCAGCAGTTATGCGGGCGTCCGTTCCAAAAACATTCAGTACTTC.

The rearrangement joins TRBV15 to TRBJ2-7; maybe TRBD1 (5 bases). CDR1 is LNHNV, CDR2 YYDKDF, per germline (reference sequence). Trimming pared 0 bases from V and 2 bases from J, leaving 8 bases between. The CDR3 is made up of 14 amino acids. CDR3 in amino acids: CATSRDGAAYEQYV. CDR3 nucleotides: TGTGCCACCAGCAGAGATGGGGCGGCCTACGAGCAGTACGTC.

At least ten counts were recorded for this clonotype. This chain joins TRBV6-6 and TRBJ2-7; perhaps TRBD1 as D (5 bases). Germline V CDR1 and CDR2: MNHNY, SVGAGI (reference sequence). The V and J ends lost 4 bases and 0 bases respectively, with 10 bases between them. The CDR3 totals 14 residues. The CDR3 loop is CASSSTASSYEQYF. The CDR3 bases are TGTGCCAGCAGTTCGACAGCAAGCTCCTACGAGCAGTACTTC.

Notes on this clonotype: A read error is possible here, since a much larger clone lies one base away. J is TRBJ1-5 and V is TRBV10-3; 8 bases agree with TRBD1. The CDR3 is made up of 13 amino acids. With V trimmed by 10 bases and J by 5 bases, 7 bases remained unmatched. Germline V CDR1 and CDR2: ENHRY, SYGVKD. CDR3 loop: CASATGGDQPQHF. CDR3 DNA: TGTGCCAGCGCTACAGGGGGGGATCAGCCCCAGCATTTT.

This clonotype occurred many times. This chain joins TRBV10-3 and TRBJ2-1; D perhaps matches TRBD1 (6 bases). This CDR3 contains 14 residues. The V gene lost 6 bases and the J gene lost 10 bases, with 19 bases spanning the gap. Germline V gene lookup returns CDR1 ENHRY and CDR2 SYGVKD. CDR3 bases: TGTGCCATCAGCCTGCCCGAGGGGGTGAGGGAGCAGTTCTTC. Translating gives CAISLPEGVREQFF.

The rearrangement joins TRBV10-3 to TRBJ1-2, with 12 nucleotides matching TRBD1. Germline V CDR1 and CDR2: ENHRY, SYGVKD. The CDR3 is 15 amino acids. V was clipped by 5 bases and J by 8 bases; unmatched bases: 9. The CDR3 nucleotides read TGTGCCATCAGTCCTTCCGGGACAGGGGGCAAGGGCTACACCTTC. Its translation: CAISPSGTGGKGYTF.

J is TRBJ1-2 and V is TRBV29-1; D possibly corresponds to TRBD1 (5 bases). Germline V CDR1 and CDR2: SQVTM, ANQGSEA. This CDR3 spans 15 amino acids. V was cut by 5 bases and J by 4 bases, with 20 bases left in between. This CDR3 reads CSVQGDRLGSYGYTF. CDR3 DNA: TGCAGCGTTCAAGGAGACAGATTAGGGAGCTATGGCTACACCTTC.

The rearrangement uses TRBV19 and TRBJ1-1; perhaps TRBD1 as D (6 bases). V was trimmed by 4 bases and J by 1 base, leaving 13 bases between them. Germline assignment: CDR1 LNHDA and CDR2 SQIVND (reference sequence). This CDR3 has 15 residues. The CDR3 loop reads CASSTSGTQNTEAFF. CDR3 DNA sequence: TGTGCCAGTAGTACCTCCGGGACACAGAACACTGAAGCTTTCTTT.

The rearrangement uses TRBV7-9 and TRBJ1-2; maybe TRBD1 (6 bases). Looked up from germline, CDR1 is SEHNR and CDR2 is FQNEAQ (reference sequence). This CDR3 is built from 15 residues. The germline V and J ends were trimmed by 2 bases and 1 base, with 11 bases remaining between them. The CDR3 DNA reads TGTGCCAGCAGCTTATCAGACAGGAGTAACTATGGCTACACCTTC. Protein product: CASSLSDRSNYGYTF.

The CDR3 coding sequence is TGTGCCAGCAGCTTAGTTCCCAGGACAACCCAAGAGACCCAGTACTTC. Translation: CASSLVPRTTQETQYF. The chain carries TRBV7-6 and TRBJ2-5; a possible D gene is TRBD1 (5 bases). Germline V gene data show CDR1 as SGHVS and CDR2 as FNYEAQ. The length of the CDR3 is 16 residues. The V gene lost 1 base and the J gene lost 1 base, with 13 bases spanning the gap.